This T cell receptor beta chain was recovered during a study of blood T cell repertoires in COVID-19. The method was immunoSEQ multiplex PCR; TCRdb's version includes in-frame clones alone and lacks a portion of them. The data contain a few hundred thousand clones, approximately 88% of them singletons. One Seattle source followed patients from active infection through their disease course. The CDR3 extends over 14 amino acids. Germline CDR1 reads MDHEN; CDR2 reads SYDVKM. The V gene lost 2 bases and the J gene lost 7 bases, with 12 bases spanning the gap. This sequence joins TRBV28 and TRBJ1-5; no firm D call. The sequenced material came from peripheral blood. The source is a woman aged 45-65 years with COVID-19, enrolled during active disease. The CDR3 DNA sequence: TGTGCCAGCAGTTTAGTGAGGGCCTTACAGCCCCAGCATTTT. Translated, it gives CASSLVRALQPQHF. The full variable domain, with the rest looked up from reference TRBV28 and TRBJ1-5, is DVKVTQSSRYLVKRTGEKVFLECVQDMDHENMFWYRQDPGLGLRLIYFSYDVKMKEKGDIPEGYSVSREKKERFSLILESASTNQTSMYLCASSLVRALQPQHFGDGTRLSIL.